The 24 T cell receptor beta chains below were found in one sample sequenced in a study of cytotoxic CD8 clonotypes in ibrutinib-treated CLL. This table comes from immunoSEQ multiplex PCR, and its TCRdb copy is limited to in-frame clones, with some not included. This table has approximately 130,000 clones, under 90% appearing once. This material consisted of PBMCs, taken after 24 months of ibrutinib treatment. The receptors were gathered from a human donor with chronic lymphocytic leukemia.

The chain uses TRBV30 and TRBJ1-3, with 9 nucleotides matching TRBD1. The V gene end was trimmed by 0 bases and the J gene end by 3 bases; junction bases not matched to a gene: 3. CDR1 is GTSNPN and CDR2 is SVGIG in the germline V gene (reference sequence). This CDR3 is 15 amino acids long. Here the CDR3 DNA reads TGTGCCTGGAGTGTACCGGGACAGGGTGGAAACACCATATATTTT. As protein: CAWSVPGQGGNTIYF.

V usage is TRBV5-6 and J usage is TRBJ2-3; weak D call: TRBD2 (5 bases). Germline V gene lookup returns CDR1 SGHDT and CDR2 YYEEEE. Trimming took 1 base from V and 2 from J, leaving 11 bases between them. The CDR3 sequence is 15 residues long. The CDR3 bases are TGTGCCAGCAGCTTGTTCTCGGACTCCACAGATACGCAGTATTTT. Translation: CASSLFSDSTDTQYF.

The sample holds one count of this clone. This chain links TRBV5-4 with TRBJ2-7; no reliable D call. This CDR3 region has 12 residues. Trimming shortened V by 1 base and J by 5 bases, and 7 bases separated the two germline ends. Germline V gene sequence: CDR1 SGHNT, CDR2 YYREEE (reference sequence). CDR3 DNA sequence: TGTGCCAGCAGCTTGTTGCGGAACGAGCAGTACTTC. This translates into CASSLLRNEQYF.

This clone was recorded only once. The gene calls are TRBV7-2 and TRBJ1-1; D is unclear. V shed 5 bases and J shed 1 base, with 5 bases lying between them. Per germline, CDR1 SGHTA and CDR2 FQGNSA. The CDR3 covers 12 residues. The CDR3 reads CASSDSNTEAFF. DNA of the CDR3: TGTGCCAGCAGCGATTCGAACACTGAAGCTTTCTTT.

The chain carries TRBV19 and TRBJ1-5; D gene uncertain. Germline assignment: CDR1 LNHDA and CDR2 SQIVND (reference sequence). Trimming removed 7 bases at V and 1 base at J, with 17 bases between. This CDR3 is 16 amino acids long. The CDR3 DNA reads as TGTGCCAGTACCTCAAAAAGGCCGGCGAGCAATCAGCCCCAGCATTTT. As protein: CASTSKRPASNQPQHF.

CDR3 DNA sequence: TGTGCCAGTAGTAGCAGGGACAATGAGCAGTTCTTC. Translated: CASSSRDNEQFF. The V gene is TRBV19, the J gene TRBJ2-1, with a weak D call TRBD1 (5 bases). Germline assignment: CDR1 LNHDA and CDR2 SQIVND (reference sequence). The CDR3 covers 12 residues. Deletions cut 4 bases from V and 5 bases from J, with 6 bases between. The whole variable domain, filled in from reference TRBV19 and TRBJ2-1, reads DGGITQSPKYLFRKEGQNVTLSCEQNLNHDAMYWYRQDPGQGLRLIYYSQIVNDFQKGDIAEGYSVSREKKESFPLTVTSAQKNPTAFYLCASSSRDNEQFFGPGTRLTVL.

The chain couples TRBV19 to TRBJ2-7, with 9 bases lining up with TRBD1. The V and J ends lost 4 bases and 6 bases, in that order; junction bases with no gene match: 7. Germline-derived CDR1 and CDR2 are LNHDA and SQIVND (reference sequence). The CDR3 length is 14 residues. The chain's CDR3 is CASSRDRATPEQYF. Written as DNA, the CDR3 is TGTGCCAGTAGTAGGGACAGGGCCACTCCCGAGCAGTACTTC.

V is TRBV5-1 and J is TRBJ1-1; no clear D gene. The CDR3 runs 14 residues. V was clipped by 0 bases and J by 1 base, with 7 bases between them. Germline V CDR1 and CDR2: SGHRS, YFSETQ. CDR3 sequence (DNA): TGCGCCAGCAGCTTGGGTGGCGCGAACACTGAAGCTTTCTTT. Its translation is CASSLGGANTEAFF.

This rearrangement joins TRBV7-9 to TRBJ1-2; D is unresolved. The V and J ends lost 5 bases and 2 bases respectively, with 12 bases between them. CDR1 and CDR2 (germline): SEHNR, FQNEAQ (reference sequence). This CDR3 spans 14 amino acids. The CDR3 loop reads CASSKTNLNYGYTF. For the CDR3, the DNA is TGTGCCAGCAGCAAGACGAACCTGAACTATGGCTACACCTTC. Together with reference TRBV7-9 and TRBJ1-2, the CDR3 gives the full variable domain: DTGVSQNPRHKITKRGQNVTFRCDPISEHNRLYWYRQTLGQGPEFLTYFQNEAQLEKSRLLSDRFSAERPKGSFSTLEIQRTEQGDSAMYLCASSKTNLNYGYTFGSGTRLTVV.

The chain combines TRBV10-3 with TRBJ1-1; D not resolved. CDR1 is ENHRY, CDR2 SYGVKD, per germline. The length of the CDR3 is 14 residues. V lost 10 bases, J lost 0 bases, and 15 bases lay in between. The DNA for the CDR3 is TGTGCCACCTCCTTGAGCAGTTTGAACACTGAAGCTTTCTTT. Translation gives CATSLSSLNTEAFF.

This CDR3 is CASRAGTGYGYTF. CDR3 nucleotide sequence: TGTGCCAGCAGGGCCGGGACAGGCTATGGCTACACCTTC. V is TRBV2 and J is TRBJ1-2, with TRBD1 matching 8 bases. This CDR3 is built from 13 residues. V dropped 6 bases and J dropped 4; count of bases not matched to a gene: 4. Looked up from germline, CDR1 is SNHLY and CDR2 is FYNNEI.

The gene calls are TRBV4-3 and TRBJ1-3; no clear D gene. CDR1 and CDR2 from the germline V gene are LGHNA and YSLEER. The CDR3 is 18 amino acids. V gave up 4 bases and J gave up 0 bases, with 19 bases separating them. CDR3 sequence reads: CASSPHARSAGSGNTIYF. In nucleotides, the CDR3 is TGCGCCAGCAGCCCTCATGCTCGTTCTGCGGGCTCTGGAAACACCATATATTTT.

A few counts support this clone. The CDR3 DNA sequence: TGTGCCAGTAGTATCGGCCAGGCACTTAACACTGAAGCTTTCTTT. Translation gives CASSIGQALNTEAFF. The chain couples TRBV19 to TRBJ1-1; no firm D call. Germline V gene data show CDR1 as LNHDA and CDR2 as SQIVND (reference sequence). The V gene lost 3 bases and the J gene lost 2 bases, with 13 bases spanning the gap. The CDR3 sequence is 15 residues long.

The CDR3 region is CASSPNLGGTDTQYF. CDR3 DNA sequence: TGTGCCAGCAGCCCCAATCTAGGGGGAACAGATACGCAGTATTTT. The chain has TRBV28 and TRBJ2-3; maybe TRBD1 (6 bases). CDR3 length equals 15 residues. V shed 6 bases and J shed 3 bases, with 16 bases lying between them. Germline V lookup: CDR1 MDHEN, CDR2 SYDVKM.

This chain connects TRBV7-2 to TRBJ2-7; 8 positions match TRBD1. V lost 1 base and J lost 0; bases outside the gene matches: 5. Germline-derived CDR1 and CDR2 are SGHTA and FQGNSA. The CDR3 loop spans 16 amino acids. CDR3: CASSLVQGAGSYEQYF. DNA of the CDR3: TGTGCCAGCAGCTTAGTTCAGGGGGCCGGCTCCTACGAGCAGTACTTC.

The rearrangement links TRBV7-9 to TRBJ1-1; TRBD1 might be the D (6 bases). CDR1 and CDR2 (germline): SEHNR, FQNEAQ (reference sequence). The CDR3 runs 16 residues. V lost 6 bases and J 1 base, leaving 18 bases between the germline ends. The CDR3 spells CASRSLGGAGNTEAFF. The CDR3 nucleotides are TGTGCCAGCAGATCACTGGGGGGCGCAGGGAACACTGAAGCTTTCTTT.

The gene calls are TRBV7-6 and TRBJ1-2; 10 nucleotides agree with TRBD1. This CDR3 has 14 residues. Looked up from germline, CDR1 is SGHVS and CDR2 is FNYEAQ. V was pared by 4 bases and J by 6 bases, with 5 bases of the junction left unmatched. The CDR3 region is CASSWGQGKDGYTF. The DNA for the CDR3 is TGTGCCAGCAGCTGGGGACAGGGGAAGGATGGCTACACCTTC.

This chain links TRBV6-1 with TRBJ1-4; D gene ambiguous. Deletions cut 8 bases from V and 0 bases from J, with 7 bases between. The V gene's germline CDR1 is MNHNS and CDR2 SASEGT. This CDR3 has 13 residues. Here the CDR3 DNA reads TGTGCCAGCCGATGGACAACTAATGAAAAACTGTTTTTT. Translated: CASRWTTNEKLFF.

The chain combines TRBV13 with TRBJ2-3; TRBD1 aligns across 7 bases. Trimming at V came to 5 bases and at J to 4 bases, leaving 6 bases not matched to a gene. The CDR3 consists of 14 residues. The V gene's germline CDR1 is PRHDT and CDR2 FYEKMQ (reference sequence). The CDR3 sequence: CASSPIGGPDTQYF. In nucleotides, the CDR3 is TGTGCCAGCAGCCCTATAGGGGGCCCAGATACGCAGTATTTT. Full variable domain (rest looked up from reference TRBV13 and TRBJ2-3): AAGVIQSPRHLIKEKRETATLKCYPIPRHDTVYWYQQGPGQDPQFLISFYEKMQSDKGSIPDRFSAQQFSDYHSELNMSSLELGDSALYFCASSPIGGPDTQYFGPGTRLTVL.

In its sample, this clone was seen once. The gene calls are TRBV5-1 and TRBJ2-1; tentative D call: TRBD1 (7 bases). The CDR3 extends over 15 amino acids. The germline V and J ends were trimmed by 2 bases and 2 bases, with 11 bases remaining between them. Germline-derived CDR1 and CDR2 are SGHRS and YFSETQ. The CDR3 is CASSLGGTAYNEQFF. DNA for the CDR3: TGCGCCAGCAGCTTAGGCGGGACAGCCTACAATGAGCAGTTCTTC.

CDR3 amino acids: CASSQDLEGSVPQYGYTF. DNA of the CDR3: TGTGCCAGCAGCCAAGATCTTGAGGGGTCCGTACCCCAATATGGCTACACCTTC. The chain links TRBV7-9 to TRBJ1-2, with D perhaps matching TRBD1 (5 bases). CDR3 length equals 18 residues. V was pared by 5 bases and J by 5 bases, with 27 bases between. Germline V CDR1 and CDR2: SEHNR, FQNEAQ (reference sequence).

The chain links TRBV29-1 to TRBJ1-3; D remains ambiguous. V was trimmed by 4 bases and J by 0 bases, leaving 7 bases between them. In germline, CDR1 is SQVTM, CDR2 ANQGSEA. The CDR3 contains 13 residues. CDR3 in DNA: TGCAGCGTTGCTGGCCACTCTGGAAACACCATATATTTT. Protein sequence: CSVAGHSGNTIYF.

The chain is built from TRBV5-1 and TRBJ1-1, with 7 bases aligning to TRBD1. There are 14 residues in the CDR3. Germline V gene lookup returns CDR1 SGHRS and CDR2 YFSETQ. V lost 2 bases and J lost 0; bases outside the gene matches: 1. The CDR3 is CASSLQGMNTEAFF. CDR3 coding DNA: TGCGCCAGCAGCTTACAGGGGATGAACACTGAAGCTTTCTTT. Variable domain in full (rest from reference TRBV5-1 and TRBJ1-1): KAGVTQTPRYLIKTRGQQVTLSCSPISGHRSVSWYQQTPGQGLQFLFEYFSETQRNKGNFPGRFSGRQFSNSRSEMNVSTLELGDSALYLCASSLQGMNTEAFFGQGTRLTVV.

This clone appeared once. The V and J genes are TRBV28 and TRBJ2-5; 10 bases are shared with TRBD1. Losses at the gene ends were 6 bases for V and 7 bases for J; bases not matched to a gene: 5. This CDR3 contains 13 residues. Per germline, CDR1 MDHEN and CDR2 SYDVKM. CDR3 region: CASSQGQGVTQYF. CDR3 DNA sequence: TGTGCCAGCAGCCAAGGACAGGGGGTGACCCAGTACTTC.